These T cell receptor beta chains were read from a single sample in a study of blood T cell repertoires in COVID-19. Clones were read by immunoSEQ multiplex PCR, and TCRdb kept only the in-frame ones, dropping some. The table includes around 190,000 clones, about nine tenths detected once. The source material was peripheral blood. The receptors come from a man younger than 35 with active or convalescent COVID-19. The CDR3 runs from the conserved cysteine through the conserved F or W. D genes are given only for firm matches. The size field is filled for only some rows; it gives once, few, many or a size class.

clone_size: few
v_call: TRBV7-6
j_call: TRBJ2-1
d_call: .
cdr3_aa: CASSSGISGVNEQFF

clone_size: .
v_call: TRBV12-2
j_call: TRBJ1-3
d_call: .
cdr3_aa: CASRTRQSSGNTIYF

clone_size: .
v_call: TRBV9
j_call: TRBJ1-1
d_call: .
cdr3_aa: CASSVVSTGYTEAFF

clone_size: .
v_call: TRBV3-1/TRBV3-2
j_call: TRBJ2-5
d_call: TRBD1
cdr3_aa: CATGTGDLQETQYF

clone_size: .
v_call: TRBV9
j_call: TRBJ2-7
d_call: .
cdr3_aa: CASSVDPGLDEQYF

clone_size: .
v_call: TRBV7-8
j_call: TRBJ2-1
d_call: TRBD2
cdr3_aa: CASSFQFAGRGDEQFF

clone_size: .
v_call: TRBV5-1
j_call: TRBJ2-7
d_call: .
cdr3_aa: CASSPGLRGGYEQYF

clone_size: .
v_call: TRBV3-1/TRBV3-2
j_call: TRBJ1-1
d_call: TRBD1
cdr3_aa: CASSSGQGRYTEAFF

clone_size: .
v_call: TRBV3-1/TRBV3-2
j_call: TRBJ2-3
d_call: TRBD2
cdr3_aa: CASSQLGLAGGTDTQYF

clone_size: .
v_call: TRBV19
j_call: TRBJ2-5
d_call: TRBD1
cdr3_aa: CASSNRGETQYF

clone_size: once
v_call: TRBV4-1
j_call: TRBJ1-2
d_call: TRBD1
cdr3_aa: CASSQGVFRQGAYGYTF

clone_size: once
v_call: TRBV5-1
j_call: TRBJ2-1
d_call: .
cdr3_aa: CASSLGTLSEQFF

clone_size: .
v_call: TRBV7-8
j_call: TRBJ1-5
d_call: .
cdr3_aa: CASSGGSNFRNQPQHF

clone_size: .
v_call: TRBV7-3
j_call: TRBJ2-7
d_call: TRBD2
cdr3_aa: CASSLLAGDYEQYF

clone_size: .
v_call: TRBV6-6
j_call: TRBJ2-7
d_call: .
cdr3_aa: CASSYSPIAEEYEQYF

clone_size: .
v_call: TRBV6-1
j_call: TRBJ2-2
d_call: TRBD1
cdr3_aa: CASSETGFTNTGELFF

clone_size: .
v_call: TRBV2
j_call: TRBJ1-5
d_call: .
cdr3_aa: CASSDPPGGANQPQHF

clone_size: .
v_call: TRBV5-4
j_call: TRBJ2-2
d_call: .
cdr3_aa: CASSQEVGAGELFF

clone_size: few
v_call: TRBV25-1
j_call: TRBJ1-2
d_call: .
cdr3_aa: CASSEPPGETYGYTF

clone_size: .
v_call: TRBV19
j_call: TRBJ2-3
d_call: TRBD2
cdr3_aa: CASSIAGRATDTQYF

clone_size: .
v_call: TRBV7-9
j_call: TRBJ2-1
d_call: TRBD2
cdr3_aa: CASSFSQSLTSFTYNEQFF

clone_size: .
v_call: TRBV14
j_call: TRBJ2-2
d_call: .
cdr3_aa: CASSQGLRLARPGELFF

clone_size: .
v_call: TRBV10-3
j_call: TRBJ2-1
d_call: .
cdr3_aa: CAISDPGSSYNEQFF

clone_size: .
v_call: TRBV5-4
j_call: TRBJ2-7
d_call: TRBD2
cdr3_aa: CASSLEAGDREYF

clone_size: once
v_call: TRBV19
j_call: TRBJ2-1
d_call: .
cdr3_aa: CASSTQGIGFNEQFF

clone_size: .
v_call: TRBV4-3
j_call: TRBJ2-2
d_call: .
cdr3_aa: CASSQERTVGSGELFF

clone_size: .
v_call: TRBV24-1
j_call: TRBJ2-2
d_call: .
cdr3_aa: CATSAIGQFRAGELFF

clone_size: .
v_call: TRBV27
j_call: TRBJ2-1
d_call: .
cdr3_aa: CASSLSFAGTDEQFF

clone_size: .
v_call: TRBV5-6
j_call: TRBJ1-1
d_call: .
cdr3_aa: CASSLLGALNTEAFF

clone_size: .
v_call: TRBV5-1
j_call: TRBJ1-1
d_call: TRBD1
cdr3_aa: CASSPGGRDTEAFF

clone_size: .
v_call: TRBV5-5
j_call: TRBJ2-4
d_call: TRBD2
cdr3_aa: CASSLGLAENKNIQYF

clone_size: .
v_call: TRBV3-1/TRBV3-2
j_call: TRBJ1-5
d_call: .
cdr3_aa: CASSLKAGQPQHF

clone_size: .
v_call: TRBV12-3/TRBV12-4
j_call: TRBJ1-1
d_call: .
cdr3_aa: CASSARGDTEAFF

clone_size: .
v_call: TRBV10-3
j_call: TRBJ1-1
d_call: TRBD1
cdr3_aa: CAISVGTGTSNAEAFF

clone_size: .
v_call: TRBV5-6
j_call: TRBJ2-3
d_call: .
cdr3_aa: CASSLFADATTDTQYF

clone_size: .
v_call: TRBV6-5
j_call: TRBJ1-2
d_call: TRBD1
cdr3_aa: CASRGDRENYGYTF

clone_size: .
v_call: TRBV5-1
j_call: TRBJ2-7
d_call: TRBD2
cdr3_aa: CASSPSGITYEQYF

clone_size: .
v_call: TRBV5-5
j_call: TRBJ2-1
d_call: TRBD2
cdr3_aa: CASSASGYNEQFF

clone_size: .
v_call: TRBV7-2
j_call: TRBJ1-1
d_call: TRBD1
cdr3_aa: CASRGTGAYTEAFF

clone_size: .
v_call: TRBV11-3
j_call: TRBJ1-1
d_call: .
cdr3_aa: CASSFSRGTEAFF

clone_size: .
v_call: TRBV4-2
j_call: TRBJ2-3
d_call: .
cdr3_aa: CASSQDLTRGWSTDTQYF

clone_size: .
v_call: TRBV2
j_call: TRBJ2-1
d_call: .
cdr3_aa: CASSHSPSDWDNEQFF

clone_size: .
v_call: TRBV29-1
j_call: TRBJ1-2
d_call: .
cdr3_aa: CSVDSRGYGYTF

clone_size: .
v_call: TRBV6-6
j_call: TRBJ1-3
d_call: .
cdr3_aa: CASRPGSGNTIYF

clone_size: .
v_call: TRBV6-6
j_call: TRBJ1-1
d_call: .
cdr3_aa: CASSLPQGMGTEAFF

clone_size: .
v_call: TRBV6-2/TRBV6-3
j_call: TRBJ1-5
d_call: .
cdr3_aa: CASSYSGGVNQPQHF

clone_size: .
v_call: TRBV6-5
j_call: TRBJ1-1
d_call: TRBD1
cdr3_aa: CASSSTGGNTEAFF

clone_size: .
v_call: TRBV2
j_call: TRBJ2-7
d_call: TRBD2
cdr3_aa: CASSGGGGGFYEQYF

clone_size: .
v_call: TRBV10-3
j_call: TRBJ2-2
d_call: .
cdr3_aa: CAISSGNTGELFF

clone_size: .
v_call: TRBV5-6
j_call: TRBJ2-1
d_call: .
cdr3_aa: CASSLPSINEQFF

clone_size: .
v_call: TRBV27
j_call: TRBJ1-1
d_call: .
cdr3_aa: CASSLQGWMNTEAFF

clone_size: large
v_call: TRBV2
j_call: TRBJ1-1
d_call: .
cdr3_aa: CASSGGDGTEAFF

clone_size: .
v_call: TRBV29-1
j_call: TRBJ2-7
d_call: .
cdr3_aa: CSVLDSYEQYF

clone_size: .
v_call: TRBV10-3
j_call: TRBJ2-3
d_call: .
cdr3_aa: CAISDNSDTQYF

clone_size: .
v_call: TRBV6-5
j_call: TRBJ2-6
d_call: .
cdr3_aa: CASNSRNGANVLTF

clone_size: few
v_call: TRBV5-1
j_call: TRBJ2-7
d_call: TRBD1
cdr3_aa: CASSMGQAYYEQYF

clone_size: .
v_call: TRBV7-3
j_call: TRBJ2-6
d_call: TRBD1
cdr3_aa: CASSPGQTGANVLTF